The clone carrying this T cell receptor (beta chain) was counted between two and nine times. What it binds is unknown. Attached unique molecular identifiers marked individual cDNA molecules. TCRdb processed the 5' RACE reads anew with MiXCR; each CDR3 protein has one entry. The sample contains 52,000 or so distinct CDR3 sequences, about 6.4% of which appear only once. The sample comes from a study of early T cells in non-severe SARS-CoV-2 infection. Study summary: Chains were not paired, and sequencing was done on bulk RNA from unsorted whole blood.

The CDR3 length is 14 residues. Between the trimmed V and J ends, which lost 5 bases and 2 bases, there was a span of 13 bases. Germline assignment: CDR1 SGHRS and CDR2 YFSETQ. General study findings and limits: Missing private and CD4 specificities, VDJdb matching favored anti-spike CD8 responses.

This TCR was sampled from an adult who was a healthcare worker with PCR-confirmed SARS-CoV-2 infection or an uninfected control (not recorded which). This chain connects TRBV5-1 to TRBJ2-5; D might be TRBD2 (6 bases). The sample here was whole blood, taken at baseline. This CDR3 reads CASSDGGPQETQYF. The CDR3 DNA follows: TGCGCCAGCAGTGACGGGGGACCACAAGAGACCCAGTACTTC.